These 32 T cell receptor beta chains share one sample of origin, sequenced in a study of control samples from healthy donors and cancer patients. Profiling relied on immunoSEQ multiplex PCR, and the TCRdb table lists in-frame clones only, not all of them. The data hold 100,000 to 150,000 clones, with just under 95% observed a single time. The sequenced sample consisted of blood. The receptors originated from a man aged 30 to 45 in good health.

Comment on this clone: The sample contains more than one DNA sequence encoding this CDR3. The CDR3 spells CASSLDRGYGYTF. CDR3 sequence (DNA): TGCGCCAGCAGTCTGGACAGGGGCTATGGCTACACCTTC. The chain uses TRBV5-1 and TRBJ1-2; 9 positions match TRBD1. The CDR3 runs 13 residues. J gave up 4 bases and V 5 bases, and 3 bases lay outside the gene matches. In germline, CDR1 is SGHRS, CDR2 YFSETQ.

The CDR3 nucleotides are TGTGCCAGCAGCTTAAACCAGGGGGACCAAGAGACCCAGTACTTC. Translating gives CASSLNQGDQETQYF. V and J are TRBV11-3 and TRBJ2-5; TRBD1 matches at 7 bases. The CDR3 is 15 amino acids. With V trimmed by 2 bases and J by 0 bases, 3 bases remained unmatched. The V gene's germline CDR1 is SGHNT and CDR2 YENEEA.

This clone was counted once. The V gene is TRBV6-1, the J gene TRBJ2-7; D is ambiguous. Trimming took 0 bases from V and 12 from J, leaving 12 bases between them. The germline CDR1 and CDR2 sequences are MNHNS and SASEGT. The CDR3 is 12 residues long. In nucleotides, the CDR3 is TGTGCCAGCAGTGAAGCGGGGAACGTGGGGTACTTC. Its translation is CASSEAGNVGYF.

This chain joins TRBV3-1 (or the pseudogene TRBV3-2) and TRBJ2-2; D is possibly TRBD1 (5 bases). Germline V lookup: CDR1 LGHDT, CDR2 YNNKEL (reference sequence). CDR3 length: 14 residues. V lost 4 bases, J lost 1 base, and 7 bases lay in between. The CDR3 region is CASSLDRNTGELFF. CDR3 DNA sequence: TGTGCCAGCAGCCTAGACAGGAACACCGGGGAGCTGTTTTTT.

V usage is TRBV5-8 and J usage is TRBJ2-1; 14 nucleotides line up with TRBD2. With V trimmed by 0 bases and J by 6 bases, 5 bases remained unmatched. CDR1 and CDR2 from the germline V gene are SGHTS and YDEGEE. The CDR3 contains 17 residues. In DNA form, the CDR3 reads TGTGCCAGCAGCTTGGAGACTAGCGGGGGGGCATTCAATGAGCAGTTCTTC. Translating it yields CASSLETSGGAFNEQFF.

The gene calls are TRBV30 and TRBJ1-2, with D tentatively TRBD1 (5 bases). The CDR3 is 15 residues long. The ends were cut back, 4 bases at V and 2 bases at J, with 17 bases in the middle. CDR1 and CDR2 from the germline V gene are GTSNPN and SVGIG (reference sequence). The CDR3 DNA follows: TGTGCCTGGACCGCACCCGGGACTCTAAACTATGGCTACACCTTC. This sequence encodes CAWTAPGTLNYGYTF.

The chain links TRBV7-9 to TRBJ1-2, with D possibly TRBD1 on 6 matching bases. V was clipped by 5 bases and J by 8 bases, with 15 bases between them. The CDR3 runs to 13 residues. Germline assignment: CDR1 SEHNR and CDR2 FQNEAQ (reference sequence). The CDR3 loop is CASSPGTGMGYTF. Written as DNA, the CDR3 is TGTGCCAGCAGCCCCGGCACAGGGATGGGCTACACCTTC.

This clone was counted between two and nine times. V and J are TRBV6-6 and TRBJ1-5, with a weak D call TRBD1 (6 bases). V gave up 5 bases and J gave up 0 bases, with 20 bases separating them. The germline V gene encodes CDR1 MNHNY and CDR2 SVGAGI (reference sequence). The CDR3 has 18 amino acids. The CDR3 spells CASSRTAPSLYSNQPQHF. For the CDR3, the DNA is TGTGCCAGCAGTCGGACAGCTCCATCCCTCTATAGCAATCAGCCCCAGCATTTT.

The rearrangement uses TRBV6-6 and TRBJ1-5; 9 bases map to TRBD1. V dropped 5 bases and J dropped 6; count of bases not matched to a gene: 8. Germline values: CDR1 MNHNY, CDR2 SVGAGI (reference sequence). CDR3 length: 15 amino acids. The CDR3 region has the DNA TGTGCCAGCAGTGGAGGGACAGGGACGGTTCAGCCCCAGCATTTT. Its translation: CASSGGTGTVQPQHF.

The J gene is TRBJ2-7, the V gene TRBV30; no reliable D call. V was shortened by 0 bases and J by 7 bases, with 4 bases between the two germline ends. The germline V gene encodes CDR1 GTSNPN and CDR2 SVGIG (reference sequence). This CDR3 contains 10 residues. The chain's CDR3 is CAWSVEEQYF. The CDR3 DNA is TGTGCCTGGAGTGTGGAGGAGCAGTACTTC.

V and J are TRBV9 and TRBJ2-3; 9 nucleotides agree with TRBD2. With 0 bases clipped from V and 6 bases from J, the junction kept 8 bases outside the gene matches. The CDR3 spans 16 residues. Germline lookup yields CDR1 SGDLS and CDR2 YYNGEE. CDR3 sequence (DNA): TGTGCCAGCAGCGTAGAAAGAGCGGGGGGATCGGATACGCAGTATTTT. Translation: CASSVERAGGSDTQYF.

V is TRBV15 and J is TRBJ2-5, with D possibly TRBD1 on 6 matching bases. Germline V gene data show CDR1 as LNHNV and CDR2 as YYDKDF (reference sequence). With 6 bases removed from V and 5 bases from J, the gap between germline ends came to 13 bases. There are 13 residues in the CDR3. The CDR3 bases are TGTGCCACCAGAGCAGGGGCAAGGGAGACCCAGTACTTC. Its protein product is CATRAGARETQYF.

This clone was picked up one time. J is TRBJ1-1 and V is TRBV6-6; TRBD1 might be the D (6 bases). Germline V gene data show CDR1 as MNHNY and CDR2 as SVGAGI (reference sequence). CDR3 size: 16 residues. V shed 3 bases and J shed 0 bases, with 14 bases lying between them. As DNA, the CDR3 is TGTGCCAGCAGTTATACCCCCGGGACACTGAACACTGAAGCTTTCTTT. Protein: CASSYTPGTLNTEAFF.

The chain links TRBV2 to TRBJ2-2, with TRBD1 matching over 12 bases. V shed 6 bases and J 6 bases; nucleotides not matched to a gene: 11. There are 17 residues in the CDR3. Germline V gene lookup returns CDR1 SNHLY and CDR2 FYNNEI. As DNA, the CDR3 is TGTGCCAGCAGCAGAAGCTCCGGGACAGGGGGCCCCGGGGAGCTGTTTTTT. Protein: CASSRSSGTGGPGELFF.

This chain links TRBV4-3 with TRBJ1-1; 8 bases are a match to TRBD1. The CDR3 is 14 residues long. The ends lost 0 bases at V and 7 bases at J; junction bases unmatched: 4. The germline gives CDR1 LGHNA, CDR2 YSLEER. CDR3 loop: CASSQDPDRGEAFF. CDR3 bases: TGCGCCAGCAGCCAAGACCCCGACAGGGGTGAAGCTTTCTTT.

The chain links TRBV7-9 to TRBJ1-2; TRBD1 matches 11 bases. The CDR3 spans 16 residues. V dropped 5 bases and J dropped 6; count of bases not matched to a gene: 11. Germline CDR1 reads SEHNR; CDR2 reads FQNEAQ (reference sequence). CDR3 in amino acids: CASSPGQGASSDGYTF. CDR3 in DNA: TGTGCCAGCAGCCCAGGACAGGGGGCCTCCTCGGATGGCTACACCTTC. The full variable domain, in which reference TRBV7-9 and TRBJ1-2 provide the parts outside the CDR3, is DTGVSQNPRHKITKRGQNVTFRCDPISEHNRLYWYRQTLGQGPEFLTYFQNEAQLEKSRLLSDRFSAERPKGSFSTLEIQRTEQGDSAMYLCASSPGQGASSDGYTFGSGTRLTVV.

The V gene is TRBV6-5, the J gene TRBJ1-1, with D hard to call. V was shortened by 6 bases and J by 1 base, with 12 bases between the two germline ends. The CDR3 runs to 14 residues. From germline, CDR1 is MNHEY and CDR2 SVGAGI. CDR3 in DNA: TGTGCCAGCAGACGACTCGGACGGAACACTGAAGCTTTCTTT. Translated, it gives CASRRLGRNTEAFF.

The chain has TRBV29-1 and TRBJ2-1; 7 nucleotides match TRBD1. Germline V gene data show CDR1 as SQVTM and CDR2 as ANQGSEA. The CDR3 is made up of 14 amino acids. Losses at the gene ends were 7 bases for V and 1 base for J; bases not matched to a gene: 7. The CDR3: CSGQGVGSYNEQFF. CDR3 sequence (DNA): TGCAGCGGACAGGGAGTGGGGTCCTACAATGAGCAGTTCTTC.

The chain couples TRBV25-1 to TRBJ1-1; D uncertain. Trimming pared 5 bases from V and 4 bases from J, leaving 11 bases between. This CDR3 is built from 13 residues. Per germline, CDR1 MGHDK and CDR2 SYGVNS. CDR3 coding DNA: TGTGCCAGCAGTTCTAGGAAGGGCACTGAAGCTTTCTTT. It yields the protein CASSSRKGTEAFF. The full variable domain, completed using reference TRBV25-1 and TRBJ1-1, is EADIYQTPRYLVIGTGKKITLECSQTMGHDKMYWYQQDPGMELHLIHYSYGVNSTEKGDLSSESTVSRIRTEHFPLTLESARPSHTSQYLCASSSRKGTEAFFGQGTRLTVV.

This clone appeared once. This chain uses TRBV30 with TRBJ1-4, with D maybe TRBD1 (6 bases). CDR3 length: 14 residues. Germline values: CDR1 GTSNPN, CDR2 SVGIG (reference sequence). The germline V and J ends were trimmed by 0 bases and 7 bases, with 12 bases remaining between them. The CDR3 spells CAWSVLGAGEKLFF. The CDR3 DNA reads as TGTGCCTGGAGTGTATTGGGGGCGGGTGAAAAACTGTTTTTT.

The rearrangement uses TRBV5-5 and TRBJ2-1; 9 bases line up with TRBD2. The CDR3 runs 15 residues. Germline lookup yields CDR1 SGHKS and CDR2 YYEKEE (reference sequence). The trim removed 0 bases at V and 9 bases at J, leaving 7 bases unmatched. DNA for the CDR3: TGTGCCAGCAGCTTGGTTTTAGCGGGGGTACGTGAGCAGTTCTTC. This encodes CASSLVLAGVREQFF.

The chain recombines TRBV7-2 with TRBJ1-2; D unresolved. CDR3 length: 13 amino acids. The germline CDR1 and CDR2 sequences are SGHTA and FQGNSA. Trimming pared 1 base from V and 4 bases from J, leaving 7 bases between. The CDR3 loop is CASSLGVSYGYTF. In DNA form, the CDR3 reads TGTGCCAGCAGCTTAGGTGTTTCCTATGGCTACACCTTC.

A note on this clone: Other DNA sequences of this sample code for an identical CDR3. This rearrangement joins TRBV2 to TRBJ2-1, with TRBD2 matching over 8 bases. The junction had 12 bases not matched to a gene; V was cut back by 9 bases and J by 2 bases. This CDR3 is 16 amino acids long. The germline V gene encodes CDR1 SNHLY and CDR2 FYNNEI. The CDR3 sequence: CASRGGLGGAYNEQFF. CDR3 DNA sequence: TGTGCCAGTAGGGGGGGACTAGGCGGGGCCTACAATGAGCAGTTCTTC.

V usage is TRBV2 and J usage is TRBJ1-4; a weak D match, TRBD1 (6 bases). The length of the CDR3 is 15 residues. Germline V lookup: CDR1 SNHLY, CDR2 FYNNEI. The V and J ends lost 8 bases and 7 bases respectively, with 20 bases between them. This CDR3 reads CASSEGKQGFEKLFF. CDR3 in DNA: TGTGCCAGCTCTGAAGGGAAACAGGGATTTGAAAAACTGTTTTTT.

The rearrangement links TRBV3-1 (or the pseudogene TRBV3-2) to TRBJ1-1; 7 nucleotides line up with TRBD1. The V gene's germline CDR1 is LGHDT and CDR2 YNNKEL (reference sequence). V gave up 5 bases and J gave up 0 bases; unmatched junction bases: 3. CDR3 size: 14 residues. The DNA of the CDR3 is TGTGCCAGCAGCAGGACAGGCTTGAACACTGAAGCTTTCTTT. This codes for CASSRTGLNTEAFF.

The gene calls are TRBV7-3 and TRBJ2-7; D is ambiguous. The CDR3 length is 13 residues. The V end lost 5 bases, the J end lost 3 bases, and 11 bases lay between the germline ends. Germline V CDR1 and CDR2: SGHTA, FQGTGA. CDR3 protein: CASSKTTGYEQYF. The CDR3 DNA is TGTGCCAGCAGCAAAACGACGGGCTACGAGCAGTACTTC.

This clone appeared once. The chain joins TRBV28 to TRBJ1-2; D unclear. Trimming shortened V by 6 bases and J by 5 bases, and 7 bases separated the two germline ends. CDR1 and CDR2 (germline): MDHEN, SYDVKM. The CDR3 spans 11 residues. The CDR3 coding sequence is TGTGCCAGCAGCCGGGATTATGGCTACACCTTC. Protein sequence: CASSRDYGYTF.

The J gene is TRBJ1-5, the V gene TRBV19; D unresolved. The CDR3 consists of 12 residues. Trimming stripped 5 bases from V and 1 base from J, with 3 bases between. Looked up from germline, CDR1 is LNHDA and CDR2 is SQIVND (reference sequence). The CDR3, as DNA: TGTGCCAGTAGTGGGAGCAATCAGCCCCAGCATTTT. Its translation is CASSGSNQPQHF.

J is TRBJ2-5 and V is TRBV25-1; D perhaps matches TRBD1 (6 bases). CDR1 is MGHDK, CDR2 SYGVNS, per germline. This CDR3 has 13 amino acids. V lost 3 bases to trimming and J lost 7 bases, with 12 bases between them. CDR3 loop: CASSEGAAGTQYF. CDR3 in DNA: TGTGCCAGCAGTGAGGGGGCCGCCGGGACCCAGTACTTC.

The genes are TRBV28 and TRBJ2-1; tentatively, D is TRBD1 or TRBD2 (5 bases each). V lost 6 bases to trimming and J lost 8 bases, with 14 bases between them. The CDR3 loop spans 13 amino acids. CDR1 and CDR2 (germline): MDHEN, SYDVKM. The CDR3 DNA reads TGTGCCAGCAGCTTGATAGGGACGGATGAGCAGTTCTTC. It encodes CASSLIGTDEQFF.

The genes are TRBV7-8 and TRBJ2-7; D unresolved. CDR3 length equals 14 residues. Trimming shortened V by 0 bases and J by 1 base, and 7 bases separated the two germline ends. CDR1 and CDR2 (germline): SGHVS, FQNEAQ. The CDR3 coding sequence is TGTGCCAGCAGCTTAGCGGCCAGGTCCTACGAGCAGTACTTC. Translation: CASSLAARSYEQYF. The full variable domain, rest sourced from reference TRBV7-8 and TRBJ2-7, is GAGVSQSPRYKVAKRGQDVALRCDPISGHVSLFWYQQALGQGPEFLTYFQNEAQLDKSGLPSDRFFAERPEGSVSTLKIQRTQQEDSAVYLCASSLAARSYEQYFGPGTRLTVT.

This clone was counted ten times or more. The chain carries TRBV2 and TRBJ1-5; 8 bases map to TRBD1. Germline assignment: CDR1 SNHLY and CDR2 FYNNEI. Losses at the gene ends were 9 bases for V and 3 bases for J; bases not matched to a gene: 7. This CDR3 is 14 amino acids long. CDR3 in DNA: TGTGCCAGTAAGACAGGGGCTACCAATCAGCCCCAGCATTTT. The encoded protein is CASKTGATNQPQHF.